A single sample gave rise to the 18 T cell receptor beta chains below, sequenced in a study of graft-versus-host responses after intestinal transplantation. The assay was immunoSEQ multiplex PCR, and TCRdb's table has in-frame clones only and misses some. The repertoire includes some 85,000 clones, roughly 84% of them detected once, and under 9.5% sits in the top ten. For these receptors, no antigen is known. Sequencing was performed on unstimulated CD8+ T cells sorted from spleen or lymph node cells, taken before transplant. The receptors stem from a human donor who was the organ donor for an intestinal transplant.

This chain connects TRBV23-1 to TRBJ2-2, with D perhaps matching TRBD1 (5 bases). TRBV23-1 is designated an ORF whose function remains uncertain. V lost 3 bases to trimming and J lost 3 bases, with 14 bases between them. The CDR3 is 16 amino acids. DNA of the CDR3: TGCGCCAGCAGTCAGAGTAAGCCAGGGCACACCGGGGAGCTGTTTTTT. It is translated as CASSQSKPGHTGELFF.

This chain joins TRBV9 and TRBJ2-1; 14 bases are shared with TRBD2. There are 17 residues in the CDR3. Germline CDR1 and CDR2: SGDLS and YYNGEE. The V gene end was trimmed by 4 bases and the J gene end by 8 bases; junction bases not matched to a gene: 11. DNA for the CDR3: TGTGCCAGCAGCACGAGCGGACTAGCGGGGGGCCGGGATGAGCAGTTCTTC. Translated: CASSTSGLAGGRDEQFF.

V usage is TRBV5-1 and J usage is TRBJ2-1, with 15 bases identical to TRBD2. The CDR3 spans 15 residues. The V gene's germline CDR1 is SGHRS and CDR2 YFSETQ. The ends lost 3 bases at V and 13 bases at J; junction bases unmatched: 8. The CDR3 spells CASSSGLAGGSEQFF. DNA for the CDR3: TGCGCCAGCAGCTCGGGACTAGCGGGGGGAAGCGAACAGTTCTTC.

The genes are TRBV5-1 and TRBJ1-6; D is ambiguous. The V end was cut by 4 bases, the J end by 8 bases, with 13 bases between. CDR1 SGHRS and CDR2 YFSETQ come from the germline V gene. CDR3 length equals 14 residues. The CDR3: CASSLSPVDSPLHF. CDR3 DNA sequence: TGCGCCAGCAGCCTCTCCCCCGTGGATTCACCCCTCCACTTT.

The chain uses TRBV10-1 and TRBJ2-2, with TRBD1 matching over 8 bases. From germline, CDR1 is WNHNN and CDR2 SYGVQD (reference sequence). This CDR3 comprises 17 residues. Trimming cost V 0 bases and J 1 base; bases outside gene matches: 4. The CDR3, as DNA: TGCGCCAGCAGTGAGTCCGGCGGGACAGGGAACACCGGGGAGCTGTTTTTT. This translates into CASSESGGTGNTGELFF.

The rearrangement links TRBV5-1 to TRBJ1-4; tentative D call: TRBD1 (5 bases). The V and J ends lost 2 bases and 4 bases respectively, with 18 bases between them. This CDR3 has 17 residues. Germline CDR1 reads SGHRS; CDR2 reads YFSETQ. The CDR3 nucleotides are TGCGCCAGCAGCTTCGATAGGGGCGACACTATTAATGAAAAACTGTTTTTT. It translates to CASSFDRGDTINEKLFF.

V and J are TRBV28 and TRBJ1-1; D not certain. CDR3 length equals 13 residues. The germline V and J ends were trimmed by 1 base and 1 base, with 4 bases remaining between them. The germline V gene has CDR1 MDHEN and CDR2 SYDVKM. The CDR3 DNA sequence: TGTGCCAGCAGTTTATCGTCGAACACTGAAGCTTTCTTT. Translated: CASSLSSNTEAFF.

The J gene is TRBJ1-5, the V gene TRBV21-1; the table assigns TRBD1, which was not confirmed against the DNA. TRBV21-1 is reported as a pseudogene. The CDR3 contains 14 residues. CDR3 in DNA: TGTGCCAGCAGCAAATCCGCAGGTCCTGGGCCCCAGCATTTT. It codes for CASSKSAGPGPQHF.

This sequence joins TRBV5-4 and TRBJ2-7; no firm D call. With 1 base removed from V and 6 bases from J, the gap between germline ends came to 11 bases. The CDR3 length is 13 residues. The germline V gene encodes CDR1 SGHNT and CDR2 YYREEE (reference sequence). The CDR3 DNA reads as TGTGCCAGCAGCTTGTCAGGTCCCTCCGAGCAGTACTTC. Protein sequence: CASSLSGPSEQYF. Drawing the rest from reference TRBV5-4 and TRBJ2-7, the complete variable domain is ETGVTQSPTHLIKTRGQQVTLRCSSQSGHNTVSWYQQALGQGPQFIFQYYREEENGRGNFPPRFSGLQFPNYSSELNVNALELDDSALYLCASSLSGPSEQYFGPGTRLTVT.

The DNA of the CDR3 is TGTGCCAGCAGAGAGTTGGCAGGGGGGGGCACAGATACGCAGTATTTT. Its translation is CASRELAGGGTDTQYF. The chain carries TRBV2 and TRBJ2-3, with D possibly called TRBD1 or TRBD2 (7 bases each). The CDR3 is 16 amino acids. Germline V gene data show CDR1 as SNHLY and CDR2 as FYNNEI. V was shortened by 6 bases and J by 1 base, with 17 bases between the two germline ends.

The V call is TRBV9, the J call TRBJ2-7; D is perhaps TRBD1 (5 bases). Germline lookup yields CDR1 SGDLS and CDR2 YYNGEE. V was cut by 0 bases and J by 2 bases, with 12 bases left in between. The CDR3 is made up of 15 amino acids. The DNA of the CDR3 is TGTGCCAGCAGCGTAGGGGGCCAGACTCCCTACGAGCAGTACTTC. It is translated as CASSVGGQTPYEQYF.

V and J are TRBV7-9 and TRBJ1-4; D is uncertain. The V end lost 5 bases, the J end lost 6 bases, and 19 bases lay between the germline ends. There are 16 residues in the CDR3. Per germline, CDR1 SEHNR and CDR2 FQNEAQ (reference sequence). The DNA for the CDR3 is TGTGCCAGCAGCGGCCGGACCCACGGGTCGGATGAAAAACTGTTTTTT. It translates to CASSGRTHGSDEKLFF.

The CDR3 sequence: CASTTRGGAIYF. CDR3 sequence (DNA): TGTGCCAGCACGACCCGGGGGGGAGCCATATATTTT. This rearrangement joins TRBV9 to TRBJ1-3; D perhaps matches TRBD1 (5 bases). V lost 6 bases and J lost 11, with 15 bases in between. Germline CDR1 reads SGDLS; CDR2 reads YYNGEE. There are 12 residues in the CDR3.

The chain has TRBV30 and TRBJ2-7, with D tentatively TRBD2 (5 bases). The CDR3 has 14 residues. Trimming stripped 5 bases from V and 2 bases from J, with 16 bases between. Germline V gene data show CDR1 as GTSNPN and CDR2 as SVGIG (reference sequence). CDR3 region: CAWYPAGVAYEQYF. The CDR3 DNA reads as TGTGCCTGGTATCCTGCCGGGGTAGCCTACGAGCAGTACTTC. Based on the CDR3 plus reference TRBV30 and TRBJ2-7, the full variable domain is SQTIHQWPATLVQPVGSPLSLECTVEGTSNPNLYWYRQAAGRGLQLLFYSVGIGQISSEVPQNLSASRPQDRQFILSSKKLLLSDSGFYLCAWYPAGVAYEQYFGPGTRLTVT.

The chain recombines TRBV4-1 with TRBJ2-5; TRBD1 matches 9 bases. Germline V gene lookup returns CDR1 MGHRA and CDR2 YSYEKL. The junction had 5 bases not matched to a gene; V was cut back by 1 base and J by 8 bases. This CDR3 contains 14 residues. Here the CDR3 reads CASSQGTGADTQYF. The CDR3 DNA reads TGCGCCAGCAGCCAAGGGACAGGGGCAGATACCCAGTACTTC.

The chain carries TRBV29-1 and TRBJ2-7, with D perhaps TRBD1 (6 bases). V was cut by 1 base and J by 3 bases, with 10 bases left in between. CDR3 length equals 13 residues. From germline, CDR1 is SQVTM and CDR2 ANQGSEA. This CDR3 reads CSVEGGHLYEQYF. The DNA for the CDR3 is TGCAGCGTTGAAGGGGGACACCTCTACGAGCAGTACTTC.

This clone is a singleton in its sample. V is TRBV7-2 and J is TRBJ1-4; unclear D gene. The V gene's germline CDR1 is SGHTA and CDR2 FQGNSA. The CDR3 loop spans 16 amino acids. V was trimmed by 3 bases and J by 0 bases, leaving 11 bases between them. The CDR3 is CASSFPSGTTNEKLFF. CDR3 nucleotides: TGTGCCAGCAGCTTTCCCAGCGGTACAACTAATGAAAAACTGTTTTTT. Full variable domain (missing parts from reference TRBV7-2 and TRBJ1-4): GAGVSQSPSNKVTEKGKDVELRCDPISGHTALYWYRQSLGQGLEFLIYFQGNSAPDKSGLPSDRFSAERTGGSVSTLTIQRTQQEDSAVYLCASSFPSGTTNEKLFFGSGTQLSVL.

This clone is medium-sized (0.01 to 0.1%) in the sample. The V and J genes are TRBV21-1 and TRBJ1-5; the table's D call, TRBD1, was not checked against the DNA. TRBV21-1 is flagged as a pseudogene. There are 14 residues in the CDR3. This CDR3 is CASSKDRGNQPQHF. The CDR3 bases are TGTGCCAGCAGCAAAGACAGGGGCAATCAGCCCCAGCATTTT.